This TCR beta chain was identified in a study of regulatory T cells in long-lasting Graves disease. General observations from the study: Newly diagnosed patients shared 1,000 or so public clonotypes; persistent patients shared about 2,500. There was favoring of TRBV28, TRBJ1-2 and TRBJ2-5 in persistent disease.

In its sample, this clonotype was seen many times. The antigen remains unidentified. The CDR3 sequence is 13 residues long. V lost 3 bases and J lost 0, with 8 bases in between. Germline V lookup: CDR1 SQVTM, CDR2 ANQGSEA. Time point noted: newly diagnosed GD, antithyroid drugs for less than 3 months. Construction of the TCR library relied on RNA isolated from PBMCs. iRepertoire HTBI primers and Arm-PCR of CDR3 regions built TCR beta libraries. TCRdb reprocessed the multiplex PCR reads with MiXCR, giving one entry per CDR3 protein. Of 450,000 to 700,000 distinct CDR3 sequences in the sample, about 13% are singletons; the top ten hold roughly a tenth. The sample was also linked to a second study, of T cells in Graves' hyperthyroidism and ophthalmopathy. According to that study: Uncontrolled infection, other autoimmune disease, pregnancy or lactation barred patients from enrollment. Most clonotypes that expanded in the thyroid above 0.001 also showed up in blood.

This material consisted of peripheral blood mononuclear cells (PBMCs), taken at new diagnosis, from a patient treated with antithyroid drugs. The sequence came from a man aged 25-45 years with Graves disease. This chain links TRBV29-1 with TRBJ1-1; D remains unclear. CDR3 sequence (DNA): TGCAGCGTTGAGTCCAGTTTGAACACTGAAGCTTTCTTT. It specifies CSVESSLNTEAFF. The full variable domain, its missing parts supplied by reference TRBV29-1 and TRBJ1-1, is SAVISQKPSRDICQRGTSLTIQCQVDSQVTMMFWYRQQPGQSLTLIATANQGSEATYESGFVIDKFPISRPNLTFSTLTVSNMSPEDSSIYLCSVESSLNTEAFFGQGTRLTVV.